This passage covers 32 T cell receptor beta chains from one sample sequenced in a study of beta chain features in type 1 diabetes. As every portion of the isolated RNA was reverse transcribed, the sequencing read expressed TCRB transcripts. Using immunoSEQ multiplex PCR, the repertoire was profiled, and TCRdb retains in-frame clones only, with some absent. The repertoire consists of about 110,000 clones, with about two fifths occurring once and the leading ten covering around 0.07%. Sequencing used stem cell memory CD4+ T cells from blood. The receptors derive from a woman under 30 in good health.

This chain connects TRBV19 to TRBJ1-5, with D uncertain. V shed 2 bases and J shed 4 bases, with 6 bases lying between them. Germline V CDR1 and CDR2: LNHDA, SQIVND (reference sequence). The CDR3 is 13 residues long. CDR3 bases: TGTGCCAGTAGTATAACCCAGAATCAGCCCCAGCATTTT. This codes for CASSITQNQPQHF.

This clone was detected only once. The chain joins TRBV28 to TRBJ1-2; possible D gene TRBD1, 6 bases. The CDR3 extends over 15 amino acids. Looked up from germline, CDR1 is MDHEN and CDR2 is SYDVKM. V shed 2 bases and J shed 6 bases, with 16 bases lying between them. The CDR3, as DNA: TGTGCCAGCAGTTTAAACTCTCCAGGGGTTAATGGCTACACCTTC. It encodes CASSLNSPGVNGYTF.

The chain couples TRBV28 to TRBJ2-1, with 8 bases that match TRBD2. The CDR3 totals 14 residues. V was clipped by 2 bases and J by 4 bases; unmatched bases: 1. Germline CDR1 and CDR2: MDHEN and SYDVKM. CDR3 coding DNA: TGTGCCAGCAGTTTAATAGCGGGATACAATGAGCAGTTCTTC. Its translation is CASSLIAGYNEQFF.

This clone was seen more than once but under ten times. J is TRBJ2-4 and V is TRBV5-1; D possibly corresponds to TRBD2 (6 bases). The CDR3 is 15 amino acids. Trimming cost V 6 bases and J 1 base, with 14 bases left between them. Looked up from germline, CDR1 is SGHRS and CDR2 is YFSETQ. The CDR3: CASMTGDLAKNIQYF. DNA of the CDR3: TGCGCCAGCATGACGGGGGATTTGGCCAAAAACATTCAGTACTTC.

This clone has more than one count but fewer than ten. The V call is TRBV6-4, the J call TRBJ1-1, with TRBD1 matching 7 bases. The germline gives CDR1 MRHNA, CDR2 SNTAGT. J lost 2 bases, V lost 6 bases, and 3 bases had no gene match. The CDR3 runs to 13 residues. The CDR3 is CASRRDSNTEAFF. Here the CDR3 DNA reads TGTGCCAGCAGGCGGGACAGCAACACTGAAGCTTTCTTT.

The rearrangement links TRBV6-1 to TRBJ2-5, with 8 bases identical to TRBD1. Per the germline V gene, CDR1 is MNHNS and CDR2 is SASEGT. The CDR3 is 16 residues long. Unmatched junction bases numbered 11, after V lost 3 bases and J lost 5 bases. The CDR3 nucleotides read TGTGCCAGCAGTGATCCCTCCCGACAGGGGTGGGAGACCCAGTACTTC. Amino acids: CASSDPSRQGWETQYF.

This chain joins TRBV30 and TRBJ1-4, with a possible D match to TRBD1 (5 bases). Trimming pared 3 bases from V and 8 bases from J, leaving 13 bases between. Germline CDR1 is GTSNPN and CDR2 is SVGIG (reference sequence). The CDR3 is 13 amino acids. The CDR3 reads CAWRTANIEKLFF. In DNA, the CDR3 is TGTGCCTGGAGGACAGCCAATATCGAAAAACTGTTTTTT. The full variable domain, completed using reference TRBV30 and TRBJ1-4, is SQTIHQWPATLVQPVGSPLSLECTVEGTSNPNLYWYRQAAGRGLQLLFYSVGIGQISSEVPQNLSASRPQDRQFILSSKKLLLSDSGFYLCAWRTANIEKLFFGSGTQLSVL.

The sample holds a few counts of this clone. CDR3 protein: CASSLGSGLEQYF. In nucleotides, the CDR3 is TGTGCCAGCAGCTTAGGTTCGGGACTCGAGCAGTACTTC. The V and J genes are TRBV7-2 and TRBJ2-7, with D perhaps matching TRBD2 (6 bases). There are 13 residues in the CDR3. The V end was cut by 1 base, the J end by 6 bases, with 10 bases between. Per germline, CDR1 SGHTA and CDR2 FQGNSA. The variable domain in full, completed from reference TRBV7-2 and TRBJ2-7, reads GAGVSQSPSNKVTEKGKDVELRCDPISGHTALYWYRQSLGQGLEFLIYFQGNSAPDKSGLPSDRFSAERTGGSVSTLTIQRTQQEDSAVYLCASSLGSGLEQYFGPGTRLTVT.

V is TRBV30 and J is TRBJ1-5; perhaps TRBD1 as D (5 bases). The V gene lost 7 bases and the J gene lost 2 bases, with 12 bases spanning the gap. CDR1 and CDR2 (germline): GTSNPN, SVGIG (reference sequence). This CDR3 comprises 13 residues. The CDR3 is CAYQGGGNQPQHF. As DNA, the CDR3 is TGTGCCTACCAGGGAGGGGGCAATCAGCCCCAGCATTTT.

The V gene is TRBV28, the J gene TRBJ2-7; D is unclear. In germline, CDR1 is MDHEN, CDR2 SYDVKM. The V end was cut by 8 bases, the J end by 0 bases, with 17 bases between. The CDR3 loop spans 15 amino acids. CDR3 in DNA: TGTGCCAGCGGTCCAGTGCCTCTCAGCTCCTACGAGCAGTACTTC. It is translated as CASGPVPLSSYEQYF.

This chain connects TRBV29-1 to TRBJ2-5; D gene ambiguous. The DNA end lines up better with TRBJ2-7; the J call may be wrong. Germline V gene sequence: CDR1 SQVTM, CDR2 ANQGSEA. CDR3 size: 12 residues. CDR3 residues: CSVSKNSYEQYF. CDR3 nucleotide sequence: TGCAGCGTTAGTAAAAACTCCTACGAGCAGTACTTC.

This chain links TRBV25-1 with TRBJ2-1; tentative D call: TRBD2 (5 bases). Germline CDR1 is MGHDK and CDR2 is SYGVNS. Trimming stripped 3 bases from V and 2 bases from J, with 11 bases between. This CDR3 has 15 residues. In DNA, the CDR3 is TGTGCCAGCAGTGAGTTCGCGACTACCTACAATGAGCAGTTCTTC. It encodes CASSEFATTYNEQFF.

This clone was found a few times. This chain joins TRBV2 and TRBJ1-4; D is uncertain. The germline CDR1 and CDR2 sequences are SNHLY and FYNNEI. CDR3 length: 15 residues. Trimming took 4 bases from V and 3 from J, leaving 12 bases between them. CDR3 sequence (DNA): TGTGCCAGCAGTGTGGCTGGAGTCTCTAATGAAAAACTGTTTTTT. It is translated as CASSVAGVSNEKLFF.

The CDR3 spells CASSFRTEAFF. Written as DNA, the CDR3 is TGTGCCAGCAGCTTTAGAACTGAAGCTTTCTTT. V usage is TRBV7-9 and J usage is TRBJ1-1; D remains unclear. CDR3 length: 11 amino acids. The V gene lost 3 bases and the J gene lost 5 bases, with 4 bases spanning the gap. CDR1 SEHNR and CDR2 FQNEAQ come from the germline V gene (reference sequence).

The CDR3 region is CASSFSSARLGNEQFF. The CDR3 region has the DNA TGTGCCAGCAGCTTTAGTTCAGCTAGATTGGGCAATGAGCAGTTCTTC. V usage is TRBV11-2 and J usage is TRBJ2-1; no firm D call. Germline-derived CDR1 and CDR2 are SGHAT and FQNNGV. Trimming took off 3 bases at V and 6 bases at J, with 18 bases between the two ends. This CDR3 is 16 amino acids long.

J is TRBJ2-3 and V is TRBV10-1; 12 nucleotides agree with TRBD2. V gave up 4 bases and J gave up 3 bases; unmatched junction bases: 2. This CDR3 contains 15 residues. CDR1 and CDR2 from the germline V gene are WNHNN and SYGVQD (reference sequence). The CDR3 nucleotides read TGCGCCAGCAGTGCTAGCGGGAGGGAGACAGATACGCAGTATTTT. This sequence encodes CASSASGRETDTQYF.

The chain links TRBV6-6 to TRBJ2-7; 7 bases are a match to TRBD1. Looked up from germline, CDR1 is MNHNY and CDR2 is SVGAGI (reference sequence). The J segment lost 6 bases and the V segment lost 6 bases, leaving 8 bases of the junction unmatched. The CDR3 spans 13 residues. The CDR3 spells CASSAGQAREQYF. CDR3 in DNA: TGTGCCAGCAGCGCTGGACAGGCCCGCGAGCAGTACTTC.

V gene TRBV30 combines with J gene TRBJ2-1; D not resolved. This CDR3 has 11 amino acids. The germline gives CDR1 GTSNPN, CDR2 SVGIG (reference sequence). Trimming removed 3 bases from V and 10 bases from J, with 10 bases in between. Here the CDR3 DNA reads TGTGCCTGGAGGTATACCGGGGAGCAGTTCTTC. Protein product: CAWRYTGEQFF.

The table lists this clone with a few counts. The chain recombines TRBV18 with TRBJ2-7; the D gene is possibly TRBD1 (6 bases). The V end lost 0 bases, the J end lost 5 bases, and 11 bases lay between the germline ends. Germline assignment: CDR1 KGHSH and CDR2 LQKENI. This CDR3 contains 14 residues. CDR3 protein: CASSPPGRQDEQYF. As DNA, the CDR3 is TGTGCCAGCTCACCACCGGGGAGACAGGACGAGCAGTACTTC.

The J gene is TRBJ1-1, the V gene TRBV7-2; D not resolved. Germline assignment: CDR1 SGHTA and CDR2 FQGNSA. The CDR3 loop spans 15 amino acids. Trimming shortened V by 2 bases and J by 1 base, and 11 bases separated the two germline ends. The CDR3 loop reads CASSLMSRANTEAFF. The DNA for the CDR3 is TGTGCCAGCAGCTTAATGTCGAGGGCGAACACTGAAGCTTTCTTT.

The chain uses TRBV5-4 and TRBJ2-1; TRBD2 might be the D (6 bases). V shed 2 bases and J shed 1 base, with 13 bases lying between them. CDR1 is SGHNT and CDR2 is YYREEE in the germline V gene (reference sequence). The length of the CDR3 is 16 residues. The CDR3 here is CASSLNSGLSYNEQFF. DNA of the CDR3: TGTGCCAGCAGCTTAAACAGCGGGCTTTCCTACAATGAGCAGTTCTTC.

This chain links TRBV7-2 with TRBJ2-5; 8 positions match TRBD2. V was clipped by 5 bases and J by 3 bases; unmatched bases: 11. There are 16 residues in the CDR3. Germline values: CDR1 SGHTA, CDR2 FQGNSA. The CDR3 DNA is TGTGCCAGCAGCCCCCGTGTAGCGGGATTTGAAGAGACCCAGTACTTC. Residues: CASSPRVAGFEETQYF.

This chain connects TRBV7-2 to TRBJ1-2; D ambiguous. CDR1 and CDR2 from the germline V gene are SGHTA and FQGNSA. V lost 2 bases to trimming and J lost 5 bases, with 12 bases between them. The CDR3 consists of 14 residues. CDR3 sequence reads: CASSLRISGYGYTF. The DNA for the CDR3 is TGTGCCAGCAGCTTACGAATTTCGGGTTATGGCTACACCTTC.

This clone was observed a few times. V usage is TRBV7-2 and J usage is TRBJ2-1, with 9 nucleotides matching TRBD1. Per germline, CDR1 SGHTA and CDR2 FQGNSA. J was trimmed by 7 bases and V by 2 bases; bases with no gene match: 6. The CDR3 has 15 residues. DNA for the CDR3: TGTGCCAGCAGCTTATGGGACAGGGATGGAAATGAGCAGTTCTTC. Translating gives CASSLWDRDGNEQFF. The full variable domain, with the rest looked up from reference TRBV7-2 and TRBJ2-1, is GAGVSQSPSNKVTEKGKDVELRCDPISGHTALYWYRQSLGQGLEFLIYFQGNSAPDKSGLPSDRFSAERTGGSVSTLTIQRTQQEDSAVYLCASSLWDRDGNEQFFGPGTRLTVL.

This clone occurred a few times. The chain's CDR3 is CASSTANTEAFF. The CDR3 coding sequence is TGTGCCAGCTCGACAGCGAACACTGAAGCTTTCTTT. The chain couples TRBV6-1 to TRBJ1-1; tentative D call: TRBD1 (5 bases). The germline gives CDR1 MNHNS, CDR2 SASEGT. The V end was cut by 8 bases, the J end by 1 base, with 8 bases between. This CDR3 has 12 amino acids.

The gene calls are TRBV7-9 and TRBJ2-7, with a possible D match to TRBD1 (5 bases). Trimming stripped 8 bases from V and 1 base from J, with 15 bases between. Germline V gene data show CDR1 as SEHNR and CDR2 as FQNEAQ (reference sequence). The CDR3 consists of 14 residues. The CDR3 nucleotides are TGTGCCAGCCGCCAGGATAAGGGGTCCTACGAGCAGTACTTC. Its translation: CASRQDKGSYEQYF.

V is TRBV10-3 and J is TRBJ2-7; tentative D call: TRBD2 (5 bases). The CDR3 has 15 residues. Trimming took off 4 bases at V and 2 bases at J, with 15 bases between the two ends. Germline lookup yields CDR1 ENHRY and CDR2 SYGVKD. The CDR3 loop is CAISGNQEVAYEQYF. CDR3 nucleotides: TGTGCCATCAGTGGAAATCAGGAGGTAGCCTACGAGCAGTACTTC.

V gene TRBV11-3 combines with J gene TRBJ2-1; D is perhaps TRBD1 (6 bases). The CDR3 runs 14 residues. V lost 4 bases and J lost 5, with 12 bases in between. Germline CDR1 is SGHNT and CDR2 is YENEEA. Written as DNA, the CDR3 is TGTGCCAGCAGCTCCTGGGACAAAGACAATGAGCAGTTCTTC. This codes for CASSSWDKDNEQFF.

This clone was detected once. The chain uses TRBV6-5 and TRBJ2-5; D remains unclear. Trimming pared 2 bases from V and 5 bases from J, leaving 9 bases between. This CDR3 is built from 13 residues. Germline V gives CDR1 MNHEY, CDR2 SVGAGI. Here the CDR3 reads CASSYNSGETQYF. In DNA form, the CDR3 reads TGTGCCAGCAGTTACAACTCCGGGGAGACCCAGTACTTC.

V is TRBV5-4 and J is TRBJ2-7; D is perhaps TRBD2 (6 bases). Trimming stripped 4 bases from V and 2 bases from J, with 16 bases between. Germline V lookup: CDR1 SGHNT, CDR2 YYREEE (reference sequence). The CDR3 spans 15 residues. CDR3 DNA: TGTGCCAGCAGCATAGCCGGGACTGGAACCTACGAGCAGTACTTC. Its translation: CASSIAGTGTYEQYF.

The rearrangement links TRBV30 to TRBJ1-2; the match to TRBD1 covers 7 bases. The CDR3 totals 11 residues. Germline-derived CDR1 and CDR2 are GTSNPN and SVGIG (reference sequence). With 7 bases clipped from V and 7 bases from J, the junction kept 6 bases outside the gene matches. CDR3 DNA: TGTGCCTCAGAAGACAGGGCTGGCTACACCTTC. Its translation is CASEDRAGYTF.

This clone was seen a handful of times. The V call is TRBV2, the J call TRBJ2-1, with 8 bases fitting TRBD2. The junction had 5 bases not matched to a gene; V was cut back by 5 bases and J by 2 bases. CDR1 SNHLY and CDR2 FYNNEI come from the germline V gene. CDR3 length equals 15 residues. The CDR3: CASSLQRGPYNEQFF. The CDR3 nucleotides are TGTGCCAGCAGTCTCCAGCGGGGGCCCTACAATGAGCAGTTCTTC.